This T cell receptor beta chain derives from a study of response to subunit inactivated influenza vaccine. Note on this clonotype: Its antigen is undetermined.

Points from the study as a whole: It was suggested by the authors that few new T cells are recruited by each seasonal influenza vaccination.

Trimming stripped 4 bases from V and 4 bases from J, with 14 bases between. The CDR3 contains 14 residues. Via MiXCR, TCRdb re-called the RT-PCR reads, giving one row per CDR3 protein. Found here are more than 450,000 distinct CDR3 sequences, 10% to 15% of them singletons; the top ten hold 9.5% to 13%. This TCR came from a man between 45 and 60 years old who received an inactivated influenza vaccine. The chain has TRBV12-3 or TRBV12-4 and TRBJ2-7; maybe TRBD2 (6 bases). The sample here was PBMCs from blood, taken on the day of vaccination. The CDR3 reads CASSSGVRRYEQYF. CDR3 sequence (DNA): TGTGCCAGCAGTTCGGGGGTCCGCAGATACGAGCAGTACTTC.